These 2 T cell receptor beta chains came from one sample sequenced in a study of cytomegalovirus exposure and HLA in healthy donors. The PCR contained 60 Vbeta and 13 Jbeta primers. Clones were sequenced by immunoSEQ multiplex PCR, and TCRdb holds only the in-frame ones, with some missing. The sample carries roughly 100,000 clones, approximately 87% recorded once. Sequenced sample: PBMCs. The receptors shown here come from a man between 40 and 49 years old in good health and CMV-seronegative.

V usage is TRBV18 and J usage is TRBJ2-1, with 8 bases identical to TRBD2. Germline loops: CDR1 KGHSH, CDR2 LQKENI. The CDR3 loop spans 16 amino acids. V lost 4 bases and J lost 10; bases outside the gene matches: 15. As DNA, the CDR3 is TGTGCCAGCTCACAACAGACCGGGGGGGCCTACCGGGAGCAGTTCTTC. This translates into CASSQQTGGAYREQFF.

The chain has TRBV19 and TRBJ2-2, with 8 bases aligning to TRBD1. This CDR3 comprises 15 residues. Germline V gene sequence: CDR1 LNHDA, CDR2 SQIVND (reference sequence). V was clipped by 6 bases and J by 2 bases; unmatched bases: 5. This chain's CDR3 is CASSPTGENTGELFF. For the CDR3, the DNA is TGTGCCAGTAGCCCGACAGGGGAAAACACCGGGGAGCTGTTTTTT.